This TCR beta chain was captured by sequencing in a study of blood T cells in healthy people across ages. Study-level background: About one barcoded beta molecule per two T cells came from capture by template switching. General study points: More naive CD4+ cells and higher diversity marked long-lived donors relative to aged donors. There was a strong correlation between TCR beta diversity and naive T cell percentage.

V trimming: 5 bases; J trimming: 7 bases; junction bases outside the gene matches: 6. Germline values: CDR1 SEHNR, CDR2 FQNEAQ (reference sequence). The CDR3 extends over 15 amino acids. Sample-barcoded 5' priming and a J-beta primer mix drove a second PCR of 7 to 11 cycles. Per-sample output comprised a minimum of 2.5 million paired-end reads containing CDR3. TCRdb re-analysed the 5' RACE reads in MiXCR, keeping a single row per CDR3 protein. The sample consists of about 640,000 distinct CDR3 sequences, 58% of them appearing once. This clonotype has only a few counts. What it recognizes is unknown. The receptor was derived from a man in his fifties or sixties in good health. The rearrangement links TRBV7-9 to TRBJ1-6; 9 bases match TRBD1. Sequencing was done on a sample of blood. CDR3 residues: CASSPRGTGNSPLHF. CDR3 in DNA: TGTGCCAGCAGCCCGCGCGGGACAGGGAATTCACCCCTCCACTTT.